These 27 T cell receptor beta chains were sequenced from one sample in a study of Ad26.COV2.S vaccination and SARS-CoV-2 variants. Method: immunoSEQ multiplex PCR; TCRdb's copy keeps in-frame clones and lacks some. The table has about 400,000 clones, approximately 89% seen once. Treatment indicated: 19 received Ad26.COV2.S at low or high dose, single or two shots; 5 received placebo; per-sample allocation not given. Vaccine and placebo recipients were sampled on day 63 after the first injection. The source was peripheral blood, collected in a trial of Ad26.COV2.S vaccine versus placebo. The source is a person aged 18 to 65 who received the Ad26.COV2.S COVID-19 vaccine or a placebo.

The chain combines TRBV28 with TRBJ1-5, with D unresolved. The germline gives CDR1 MDHEN, CDR2 SYDVKM. With 5 bases removed from V and 2 bases from J, the gap between germline ends came to 19 bases. CDR3 length: 17 residues. The DNA of the CDR3 is TGTGCCAGCAGTGATAGAGGACCTTTAAGCGGCAATCAGCCCCAGCATTTT. It encodes CASSDRGPLSGNQPQHF.

This chain joins TRBV5-6 and TRBJ2-1, with 8 bases identical to TRBD2. There are 15 residues in the CDR3. V lost 1 base and J lost 8; bases outside the gene matches: 8. Germline values: CDR1 SGHDT, CDR2 YYEEEE. The CDR3 region has the DNA TGTGCCAGCAGCTTGACACTAGCGGTTTTCGATGAGCAGTTCTTC. Translation: CASSLTLAVFDEQFF.

This chain uses TRBV6-5 with TRBJ1-5; maybe TRBD1 (5 bases). Trimming took 7 bases from V and 7 from J, leaving 17 bases between them. Germline CDR1 is MNHEY and CDR2 is SVGAGI. This CDR3 is 14 amino acids long. The CDR3 loop is CASKSGREQQPQHF. In DNA form, the CDR3 reads TGTGCCAGCAAGAGTGGCAGGGAACAGCAGCCCCAGCATTTT.

V is TRBV9 and J is TRBJ2-3; D might be TRBD1 or TRBD2, each matching 5 bases. V dropped 7 bases and J dropped 5 bases, with 17 bases sitting between them. Germline V gene lookup returns CDR1 SGDLS and CDR2 YYNGEE. CDR3 length: 14 amino acids. The CDR3 region has the DNA TGTGCCAGCGGACGGGAAATAAGGGGAGATACGCAGTATTTT. It specifies CASGREIRGDTQYF.

This chain connects TRBV15 to TRBJ2-7; D unresolved. The germline V gene has CDR1 LNHNV and CDR2 YYDKDF (reference sequence). This CDR3 spans 14 amino acids. V dropped 1 base and J dropped 2 bases, with 9 bases sitting between them. CDR3 region: CATSRASRAYEQYF. CDR3 in DNA: TGTGCCACCAGCAGAGCCAGTCGCGCCTACGAGCAGTACTTC.

The chain combines TRBV30 with TRBJ2-7; possibly TRBD1 for D (6 bases). This CDR3 contains 12 residues. Trimming took off 0 bases at V and 6 bases at J, with 9 bases between the two ends. Germline V lookup: CDR1 GTSNPN, CDR2 SVGIG (reference sequence). CDR3: CAWSVIGGEQYF. Written as DNA, the CDR3 is TGTGCCTGGAGTGTAATAGGGGGCGAGCAGTACTTC. Full variable domain (rest looked up from reference TRBV30 and TRBJ2-7): SQTIHQWPATLVQPVGSPLSLECTVEGTSNPNLYWYRQAAGRGLQLLFYSVGIGQISSEVPQNLSASRPQDRQFILSSKKLLLSDSGFYLCAWSVIGGEQYFGPGTRLTVT.

This chain joins TRBV5-1 and TRBJ2-1; 12 bases fit TRBD2. The CDR3 is 21 amino acids. The germline V gene has CDR1 SGHRS and CDR2 YFSETQ. Unmatched junction bases numbered 22, after V lost 4 bases and J lost 5 bases. The CDR3 DNA follows: TGCGCCAGCAGCGGCGGGACGGATAGACATCCCGGGACTAGCGGGCACAATGAGCAGTTCTTC. Its protein is CASSGGTDRHPGTSGHNEQFF.

The rearrangement links TRBV7-3 to TRBJ1-1, with D possibly TRBD1 on 5 matching bases. CDR1 and CDR2 from the germline V gene are SGHTA and FQGTGA. The CDR3 contains 13 residues. V lost 5 bases and J 1 base, leaving 8 bases between the germline ends. The CDR3, as DNA: TGTGCCAGCAGCCCCCAGGGGAACACTGAAGCTTTCTTT. Its protein is CASSPQGNTEAFF.

The chain recombines TRBV24-1 with TRBJ2-1, with no clear D. V lost 5 bases and J lost 0, with 10 bases in between. This CDR3 is 15 amino acids long. CDR1 is KGHDR, CDR2 SFDVKD, per germline. The CDR3 region has the DNA TGTGCCACCAGTGTGGGCGGCCGCTCCTACAATGAGCAGTTCTTC. Translation: CATSVGGRSYNEQFF.

This clone was counted between two and nine times. This sample includes further DNA sequences coding for the same CDR3. The V call is TRBV30, the J call TRBJ1-5, with 8 bases fitting TRBD1. V lost 2 bases and J lost 5; bases outside the gene matches: 5. The CDR3 covers 14 residues. Germline CDR1 GTSNPN, CDR2 SVGIG (reference sequence). CDR3: CAWSSGQGDQPQHF. As DNA, the CDR3 is TGTGCCTGGAGTAGCGGACAGGGTGATCAGCCCCAGCATTTT.

The chain employs TRBV14 and TRBJ2-7; 14 bases are shared with TRBD2. After removal of 4 bases from V and 5 bases from J, the junction contained 7 bases not matched to a gene. The CDR3 consists of 16 residues. Germline CDR1 and CDR2: SGHDN and FVKESK. The CDR3 bases are TGTGCCAGCAGCCGACCGGGACTAGCGGGAGTTAACGAGCAGTACTTC. Translating it yields CASSRPGLAGVNEQYF.

The rearrangement links TRBV10-1 to TRBJ2-5; 7 bases line up with TRBD2. This CDR3 contains 11 residues. J was trimmed by 5 bases and V by 8 bases; bases with no gene match: 2. Germline V gene lookup returns CDR1 WNHNN and CDR2 SYGVQD (reference sequence). This CDR3 is CASRAGETQYF. CDR3 bases: TGCGCCAGCCGAGCGGGGGAGACCCAGTACTTC.

The genes are TRBV11-3 and TRBJ2-7, with 7 bases identical to TRBD1. With V trimmed by 2 bases and J by 2 bases, 3 bases remained unmatched. Germline V gene data show CDR1 as SGHNT and CDR2 as YENEEA. The CDR3 contains 14 residues. In nucleotides, the CDR3 is TGTGCCAGCAGCTTAAGGGACAGCGCCTACGAGCAGTACTTC. Translation gives CASSLRDSAYEQYF.

This chain links TRBV6-2 or TRBV6-3 with TRBJ2-5; D unclear. Germline lookup yields CDR1 MNHEY and CDR2 SVGEGT. Trimming left V 4 bases short and J 1 base short, with 10 bases between. This CDR3 region has 14 residues. Here the CDR3 DNA reads TGTGCCAGCAGTTTCCGACGGATCCAAGAGACCCAGTACTTC. It codes for CASSFRRIQETQYF.

This chain links TRBV5-1 with TRBJ1-2, with TRBD1 as a possible D gene (5 bases). V shed 4 bases and J shed 6 bases, with 13 bases lying between them. This CDR3 is built from 13 residues. Germline V lookup: CDR1 SGHRS, CDR2 YFSETQ. CDR3 protein: CASSPLDTNGYTF. DNA for the CDR3: TGCGCCAGCAGCCCCCTGGACACCAATGGCTACACCTTC.

CDR3 protein: CASRGQGGNSPLHF. The CDR3 nucleotides read TGTGCCAGCAGGGGGCAGGGAGGTAATTCACCCCTCCACTTT. The gene calls are TRBV11-2 and TRBJ1-6, with D possibly matching TRBD1 (5 bases). CDR3 size: 14 residues. Per the germline V gene, CDR1 is SGHAT and CDR2 is FQNNGV. Between the trimmed V and J ends, which lost 6 bases and 6 bases, there was a span of 12 bases.

The chain carries TRBV11-2 and TRBJ2-1; D uncertain. Germline CDR1 reads SGHAT; CDR2 reads FQNNGV. Trimming removed 5 bases at V and 15 bases at J, with 17 bases between. CDR3 length equals 12 residues. This CDR3 is CASSLIENFAFF. The CDR3, as DNA: TGTGCCAGCAGCCTAATAGAGAACTTTGCGTTCTTC.

The genes are TRBV6-6 and TRBJ2-5, with D maybe TRBD1 (5 bases). The germline V and J ends were trimmed by 11 bases and 5 bases, with 18 bases remaining between them. Germline values: CDR1 MNHNY, CDR2 SVGAGI (reference sequence). The CDR3 runs 13 residues. CDR3 DNA: TGTGCCGCGAACCCGCAGGGTGCGGAGACCCAGTACTTC. Amino acid sequence: CAANPQGAETQYF.

Note on this clone: The identical CDR3 is also encoded by other nucleotide sequences in the sample. This chain connects TRBV7-9 to TRBJ2-3; D remains unclear. The germline V gene encodes CDR1 SEHNR and CDR2 FQNEAQ (reference sequence). The germline V and J ends were trimmed by 5 bases and 0 bases, with 3 bases remaining between them. CDR3 length: 12 residues. CDR3 amino acids: CASSPSTDTQYF. CDR3 in DNA: TGTGCCAGCAGCCCGAGCACAGATACGCAGTATTTT.

This chain joins TRBV30 and TRBJ1-6; D gene ambiguous. The germline V gene has CDR1 GTSNPN and CDR2 SVGIG (reference sequence). The ends were cut back, 1 base at V and 2 bases at J, with 6 bases in the middle. The CDR3 length is 14 residues. The CDR3 loop reads CAWSESPYNSPLHF. The CDR3 bases are TGTGCCTGGAGTGAGTCCCCCTATAATTCACCCCTCCACTTT.

The V gene is TRBV7-3, the J gene TRBJ2-2; 7 bases are a match to TRBD1. Trimming removed 5 bases from V and 5 bases from J; junction bases left unmatched: 11. The CDR3 has 16 amino acids. Per germline, CDR1 SGHTA and CDR2 FQGTGA. CDR3 sequence: CASSRMVTGETGELFF. CDR3 sequence (DNA): TGTGCCAGCAGCCGAATGGTAACAGGGGAAACCGGGGAGCTGTTTTTT. Drawing the rest from reference TRBV7-3 and TRBJ2-2, the complete variable domain is GAGVSQTPSNKVTEKGKYVELRCDPISGHTALYWYRQSLGQGPEFLIYFQGTGAADDSGLPNDRFFAVRPEGSVSTLKIQRTERGDSAVYLCASSRMVTGETGELFFGEGSRLTVL.

This chain uses TRBV6-2 or TRBV6-3 with TRBJ2-1; TRBD2 matches 9 bases. The germline V gene encodes CDR1 MNHEY and CDR2 SVGEGT. The CDR3 consists of 16 residues. The ends lost 8 bases at V and 3 bases at J; junction bases unmatched: 11. CDR3 DNA: TGTGCCAGCGGCCTCATAGCGGGAGAATACTACAATGAGCAGTTCTTC. Translation: CASGLIAGEYYNEQFF.

This chain uses TRBV27 with TRBJ2-1; 9 nucleotides align to TRBD1. The V and J ends lost 1 base and 3 bases, in that order; junction bases with no gene match: 4. Per germline, CDR1 MNHEY and CDR2 SMNVEV (reference sequence). This CDR3 has 16 residues. As DNA, the CDR3 is TGTGCCAGCAGTTTATTTGGGACAGGGATCTACAATGAGCAGTTCTTC. Translating it yields CASSLFGTGIYNEQFF.

This chain connects TRBV11-3 to TRBJ2-7, with TRBD1 as a possible D gene (5 bases). The CDR3 covers 14 residues. Germline-derived CDR1 and CDR2 are SGHNT and YENEEA. V was clipped by 1 base and J by 1 base, with 8 bases between them. The CDR3 sequence: CASSLGRVSYEQYF. CDR3 nucleotide sequence: TGTGCCAGCAGCTTAGGCAGGGTTTCCTACGAGCAGTACTTC.

The rearrangement uses TRBV25-1 and TRBJ2-7, with D unresolved. Trimming cost V 1 base and J 6 bases, with 7 bases left between them. Germline CDR1 reads MGHDK; CDR2 reads SYGVNS. CDR3 size: 12 residues. The CDR3 nucleotides read TGTGCCAGCAGTGAATTTCTCTCCGAGCAGTACTTC. This codes for CASSEFLSEQYF.

The gene calls are TRBV6-4 and TRBJ2-7; D is ambiguous. The CDR3 contains 12 residues. Germline assignment: CDR1 MRHNA and CDR2 SNTAGT. Deletions cut 3 bases from V and 6 bases from J, with 9 bases between. CDR3: CASSDGVGEQYF. CDR3 nucleotides: TGTGCCAGCAGTGATGGGGTTGGCGAGCAGTACTTC.

CDR3 coding DNA: TGTGCCTGGAGTTCGGACAGCCGCACAGATACGCAGTATTTT. Its translation is CAWSSDSRTDTQYF. The rearrangement joins TRBV30 to TRBJ2-3; D perhaps matches TRBD1 (6 bases). V shed 2 bases and J shed 1 base, with 10 bases lying between them. Germline CDR1 reads GTSNPN; CDR2 reads SVGIG (reference sequence). The CDR3 is made up of 14 amino acids.